The clone carrying this T cell receptor (beta chain) was seen only a few times. Its antigen remains unidentified. The junction shows a germline mismatch at one end, possibly a read error. The data stem from a study of CD8 T cells in ankylosing spondylitis. Study outcomes and limitations: As reported, disease-linked clones showed significant enrichment in matched ankylosing spondylitis synovial fluid. Past studies reported some motif variants in reactive arthritis synovial fluid and blood.

TCRdb used MiXCR to reprocess the 5' RACE reads, holding one entry per CDR3 protein. In the table there are around 150,000 distinct CDR3 sequences, around 10% of which are singletons. Germline V gene sequence: CDR1 SGHTA, CDR2 FQGNSA. The CDR3 spans 14 residues. The sample taken for sequencing was blood, either unsorted or a sorted T cell fraction (not recorded which). The TCR was taken from a male donor with ankylosing spondylitis or in good health (not recorded which). This chain joins TRBV7-2 and TRBJ2-3; perhaps TRBD2 as D (7 bases). The CDR3 sequence is CASARGTTTDTQYF. In DNA, the CDR3 is TGTGCCAGTGCTAGGGGGACTACCACAGACACGCAGTATTTT.